The 4 T cell receptor beta chains presented below share a single source sample, sequenced in a study of cytomegalovirus exposure and HLA in healthy donors. PCR involved 60 Vbeta and 13 Jbeta primers. Some clones are missing from TCRdb's copy, which holds only in-frame ones; the method was immunoSEQ multiplex PCR. In the table there are 180,000 or so clones, less than 80% of which are singletons. Sequencing used PBMCs. The receptors originated from a man between 18 and 29 years old in good health and CMV-seronegative.

This chain uses TRBV6-1 with TRBJ1-1; 7 bases are a match to TRBD1. CDR3 length equals 16 residues. The V and J ends lost 2 bases and 0 bases, in that order; junction bases with no gene match: 6. The V gene's germline CDR1 is MNHNS and CDR2 SASEGT. The CDR3 is CASSERTGAMNTEAFF. The CDR3 bases are TGTGCCAGCAGTGAACGAACAGGGGCCATGAACACTGAAGCTTTCTTT.

This clone has only a few counts. J is TRBJ2-2 and V is TRBV28; D is ambiguous. Germline V gene sequence: CDR1 MDHEN, CDR2 SYDVKM. Trimming shortened V by 4 bases and J by 0 bases, and 6 bases separated the two germline ends. The CDR3 consists of 14 residues. The CDR3 spells CASSYIANTGELFF. The CDR3 region has the DNA TGTGCCAGCAGTTACATTGCGAACACCGGGGAGCTGTTTTTT.

The table lists this clone with a count of one. This chain links TRBV5-1 with TRBJ1-2; 8 bases fit TRBD1. Looked up from germline, CDR1 is SGHRS and CDR2 is YFSETQ. Trimming took 3 bases from V and 0 from J; bases not matched to a gene: 4. The CDR3 totals 15 residues. CDR3 DNA sequence: TGCGCCAGCAGCTCAGACAGGGGTCCTAACTATGGCTACACCTTC. Its translation is CASSSDRGPNYGYTF.

The chain joins TRBV2 to TRBJ2-2, with 8 bases aligning to TRBD1. With 7 bases clipped from V and 8 bases from J, the junction kept 6 bases outside the gene matches. This CDR3 has 13 residues. Per germline, CDR1 SNHLY and CDR2 FYNNEI. CDR3 loop: CASKLRGLGELFF. CDR3 nucleotides: TGTGCCAGCAAACTCAGGGGGCTAGGGGAGCTGTTTTTT. Filled out from reference TRBV2 and TRBJ2-2, the complete variable domain reads EPEVTQTPSHQVTQMGQEVILRCVPISNHLYFYWYRQILGQKVEFLVSFYNNEISEKSEIFDDQFSVERPDGSNFTLKIRSTKLEDSAMYFCASKLRGLGELFFGEGSRLTVL.